This TCR beta chain was captured by sequencing in a study of blood T cell repertoires in COVID-19. Study information: Samples taken during acute and convalescent COVID-19 were collected in the United States, Italy and Spain. T cells, B-cell-depleted T cells, or PBMCs provided the cDNA or gDNA that served as material.

Authors' methods: Reference gene primer amplification gave estimated nucleated cell counts. The data were produced by immunoSEQ multiplex PCR, yet TCRdb's version contains in-frame clones alone and is incomplete. From that table come the V and J calls and clone size; the DNA was used to work out D and trimming. The data contain 55,000 to 65,000 clones, approximately 92% of them singletons. Sequencing was done on a sample of peripheral blood. This receptor was taken from a woman over 75 with active COVID-19.

Written as DNA, the CDR3 is TGTGCCATCCGCGAGGGGAGGGGTGGGGAGACCCAGTACTTC. Its protein product is CAIREGRGGETQYF. The V gene is TRBV11-2, the J gene TRBJ2-5; 7 bases align to TRBD2. The ends lost 10 bases at V and 5 bases at J; junction bases unmatched: 13. Germline CDR1 and CDR2: SGHAT and FQNNGV. This CDR3 has 14 amino acids.